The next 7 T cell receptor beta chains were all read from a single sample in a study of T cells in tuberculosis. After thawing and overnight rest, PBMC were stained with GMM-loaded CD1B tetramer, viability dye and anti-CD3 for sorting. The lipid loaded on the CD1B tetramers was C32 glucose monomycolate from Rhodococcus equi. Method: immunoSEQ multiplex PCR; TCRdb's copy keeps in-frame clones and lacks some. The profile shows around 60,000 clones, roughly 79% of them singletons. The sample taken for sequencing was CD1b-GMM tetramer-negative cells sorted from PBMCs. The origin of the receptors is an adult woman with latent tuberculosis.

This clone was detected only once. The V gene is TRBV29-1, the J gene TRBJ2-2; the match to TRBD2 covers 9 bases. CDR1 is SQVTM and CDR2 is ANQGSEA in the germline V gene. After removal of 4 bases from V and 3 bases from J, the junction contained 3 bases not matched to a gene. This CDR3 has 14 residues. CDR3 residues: CSVVKREDTGELFF. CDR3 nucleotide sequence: TGCAGCGTTGTAAAGCGGGAGGACACCGGGGAGCTGTTTTTT.

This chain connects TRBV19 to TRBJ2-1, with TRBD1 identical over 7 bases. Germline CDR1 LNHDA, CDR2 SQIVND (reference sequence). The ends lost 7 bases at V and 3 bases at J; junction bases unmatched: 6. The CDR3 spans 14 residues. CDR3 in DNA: TGTGCCAGTACCCAACGACAGGGCTACAATGAGCAGTTCTTC. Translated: CASTQRQGYNEQFF.

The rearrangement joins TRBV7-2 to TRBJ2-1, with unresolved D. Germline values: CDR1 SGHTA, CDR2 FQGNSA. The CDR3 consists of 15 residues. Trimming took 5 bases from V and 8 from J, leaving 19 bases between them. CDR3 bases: TGTGCCAGCAGCCCGTTCGGGTCCAAACGTGATGAGCAGTTCTTC. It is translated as CASSPFGSKRDEQFF.

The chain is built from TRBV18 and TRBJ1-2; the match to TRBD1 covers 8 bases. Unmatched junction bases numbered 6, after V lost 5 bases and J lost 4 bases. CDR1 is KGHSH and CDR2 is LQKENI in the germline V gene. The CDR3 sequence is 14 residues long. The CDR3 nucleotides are TGTGCCAGCTCAGCAACAGGGGGTGGCTATGGCTACACCTTC. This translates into CASSATGGGYGYTF.

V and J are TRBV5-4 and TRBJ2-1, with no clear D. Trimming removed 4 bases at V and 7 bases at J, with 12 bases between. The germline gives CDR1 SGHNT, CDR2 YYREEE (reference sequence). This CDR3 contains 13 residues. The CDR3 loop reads CASSRSDANEQFF. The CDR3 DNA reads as TGTGCCAGCAGCCGATCCGATGCGAATGAGCAGTTCTTC.

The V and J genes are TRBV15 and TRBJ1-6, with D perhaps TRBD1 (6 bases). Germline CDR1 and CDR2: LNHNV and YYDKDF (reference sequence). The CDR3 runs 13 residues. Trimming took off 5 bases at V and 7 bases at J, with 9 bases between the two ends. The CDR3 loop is CATSRDNNSPLHF. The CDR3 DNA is TGTGCCACCAGCCGGGACAACAATTCACCCCTCCACTTT.

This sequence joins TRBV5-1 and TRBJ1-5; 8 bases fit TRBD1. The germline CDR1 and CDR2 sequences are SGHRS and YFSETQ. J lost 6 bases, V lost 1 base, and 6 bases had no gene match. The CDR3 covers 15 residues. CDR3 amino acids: CASSLTGQGGQPQHF. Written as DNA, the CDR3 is TGCGCCAGCAGCTTGACCGGACAGGGAGGTCAGCCCCAGCATTTT.